Listed here are 7 T cell receptor beta chains from one sample, sequenced in a study of blood T cell repertoires in COVID-19 (dated by TCRdb to the early 2020s). The library was produced with the immunoSEQ multiplex PCR assay. TCRdb re-hosts the immuneACCESS table, in-frame sequences only. Its copies lack some clones; in the studies checked, an unresolved V gene accounts for under half of them, and the cause for the rest is not known. The sample yields about 26,000 clones; under 90% were counted once. Around 7.6% of the sample goes to the ten largest clones. The material sequenced was peripheral blood. These receptors all come from a human donor in a cohort sampled during active COVID-19.

This rearrangement joins TRBV19 to TRBJ2-5, with 12 nucleotides matching TRBD1. The CDR3 is made up of 14 amino acids. With 7 bases clipped from V and 5 bases from J, the junction kept 5 bases outside the gene matches. The germline gives CDR1 LNHDA, CDR2 SQIVND (reference sequence). The CDR3: CASNRGQGAETQYF. The CDR3 nucleotides read TGTGCCAGTAACAGGGGACAGGGGGCGGAGACCCAGTACTTC.

This clone was observed a few times. The chain carries TRBV7-2 and TRBJ1-5, with D possibly TRBD1 on 5 matching bases. CDR3 length: 15 residues. Germline values: CDR1 SGHTA, CDR2 FQGNSA. V was pared by 1 base and J by 6 bases, with 13 bases between. CDR3 sequence: CASSLVPGPSQPQHF. Written as DNA, the CDR3 is TGTGCCAGCAGCTTAGTGCCAGGGCCAAGTCAGCCCCAGCATTTT.

The V call is TRBV29-1, the J call TRBJ1-1; no firm D call. V shed 1 base and J shed 0 bases, with 9 bases lying between them. CDR3 length: 14 amino acids. Germline CDR1 SQVTM, CDR2 ANQGSEA. In DNA, the CDR3 is TGCAGCGTTGAAGCTCAGACTATGAACACTGAAGCTTTCTTT. This codes for CSVEAQTMNTEAFF.

The chain employs TRBV29-1 and TRBJ1-1; 7 nucleotides line up with TRBD1. This CDR3 region has 13 residues. The germline V gene encodes CDR1 SQVTM and CDR2 ANQGSEA. Trimming removed 7 bases from V and 0 bases from J; junction bases left unmatched: 5. CDR3: CSATGAMNTEAFF. The CDR3 nucleotides read TGCAGCGCTACAGGGGCGATGAACACTGAAGCTTTCTTT.

The J gene is TRBJ2-3, the V gene TRBV7-8; 7 nucleotides align to TRBD2. CDR3 size: 15 residues. Germline V lookup: CDR1 SGHVS, CDR2 FQNEAQ. J lost 7 bases, V lost 1 base, and 8 bases had no gene match. CDR3 residues: CASSLGTGGLNTQYF. The CDR3 nucleotides read TGTGCCAGCAGCTTAGGAACGGGGGGTTTAAATACGCAGTATTTT.

The chain carries TRBV7-8 and TRBJ2-1, with D hard to call. Deletions cut 7 bases from V and 0 bases from J, with 10 bases between. This CDR3 is 14 amino acids long. Germline loops: CDR1 SGHVS, CDR2 FQNEAQ. For the CDR3, the DNA is TGTGCCAGCAACTCCGGGTCCTCCTACAATGAGCAGTTCTTC. It codes for CASNSGSSYNEQFF. The variable domain in full, with the rest retrieved from reference TRBV7-8 and TRBJ2-1, is GAGVSQSPRYKVAKRGQDVALRCDPISGHVSLFWYQQALGQGPEFLTYFQNEAQLDKSGLPSDRFFAERPEGSVSTLKIQRTQQEDSAVYLCASNSGSSYNEQFFGPGTRLTVL.

This rearrangement joins TRBV6-4 to TRBJ1-1; possible D gene TRBD1, 6 bases. The germline CDR1 and CDR2 sequences are MRHNA and SNTAGT. This CDR3 is built from 14 residues. Trimming shortened V by 4 bases and J by 3 bases, and 12 bases separated the two germline ends. CDR3 residues: CASSAQGWDTEAFF. In nucleotides, the CDR3 is TGTGCCAGCAGTGCGCAGGGGTGGGACACTGAAGCTTTCTTT.